This is a list of T cell receptor beta chains from one sample in a study of a mutant IDH1 vaccine in newly diagnosed glioma. The data were produced by immunoSEQ multiplex PCR, yet TCRdb's version contains in-frame clones alone and is incomplete. The repertoire holds around 67,000 clones, with around 80% as singletons. The source material was peripheral blood mononuclear cells (PBMCs), sampled from a glioma patient treated with radiotherapy, temozolomide or both. These receptors all stem from a woman in her late teens or twenties with glioma. Some clones in this sample may be carry-over from other donors' samples. CDR3s include the opening cysteine and the closing phenylalanine or tryptophan. D genes are given only for firm matches. Size tells how often a clone was seen (once, few, many) or the class of an expanded clone, and some rows leave it out.

>-|TRBJ1-2|-|TRBV6-5
TGTGCCAGCAGTTACTCGGTCGCCGGGATTTATGGCTACACCTTC
CASSYSVAGIYGYTF
>-|TRBJ1-2|-|TRBV6-5
TGTGCCAGCAGGACGGTCTATGGCTACACCTTC
CASRTVYGYTF
>TRBD1|TRBJ1-2|-|TRBV5-4
TGTGCCAGCAGCTCAGGAAACGACAGGGCTGGCTATGGCTACACCTTC
CASSSGNDRAGYGYTF
>-|TRBJ1-2|-|TRBV5-1
TGCGCCAGCAGCTTTGGGACGGCCTATGGCTACACCTTC
CASSFGTAYGYTF
>TRBD1|TRBJ2-7|few|TRBV4-1
TGCGCCAGCAGCCAAGGAGGGGGGACAGGGGGCTTCGAGCAGTACTTC
CASSQGGGTGGFEQYF
>-|TRBJ1-4|once|TRBV18
TGTGCCAGCTCACCATCTGTCTTAGGGACCCTGAATGAAAAACTGTTTTTT
CASSPSVLGTLNEKLFF
>-|TRBJ1-2|-|TRBV7-9
TGTGCCAGCAGCTTAGCCGGAGCTAACTATGGCTACACCTTC
CASSLAGANYGYTF
>TRBD2|TRBJ2-1|-|TRBV10-1
TGCGCCAGCAGTGGGTTACTAGCGGGAGGCCTCCACAATGAGCAGTTCTTC
CASSGLLAGGLHNEQFF
>-|TRBJ1-1|once|TRBV2
TGTGCCAGCAGTGTGATGGACCGCACTGAAGCTTTCTTT
CASSVMDRTEAFF
>-|TRBJ1-4|-|TRBV5-4
TGTGCCAGCAGCCTCTCCGGGATCAAAAATGAAAAACTGTTTTTT
CASSLSGIKNEKLFF
>TRBD1|TRBJ2-3|-|TRBV5-1
TGCGCCAGCAGCTGGGACAGGGCCGGAGATACGCAGTATTTT
CASSWDRAGDTQYF
>-|TRBJ1-3|-|TRBV6-6
TGTGCCAGCAGCTCTCAGGGGACTGGAAACACCATATATTTT
CASSSQGTGNTIYF
>-|TRBJ2-3|-|TRBV7-2
TGTGCCAGCAGCTTAGAAGTCACAGATACGCAGTATTTT
CASSLEVTDTQYF
>TRBD1|TRBJ1-1|few|TRBV18
TGTGCCAGCTCACAGTGGGGACAGGAGGCTTTCTTT
CASSQWGQEAFF
>-|TRBJ1-2|once|TRBV14
TGTGCCAGCAGTATGGTCGTAGGCATCTATGGCTACACCTTC
CASSMVVGIYGYTF
>-|TRBJ1-2|once|TRBV30
TGTGCCTGGAGTGGGGTCTCCGGGACCTATGGCTACACCTTC
CAWSGVSGTYGYTF
>-|TRBJ1-3|-|TRBV4-1
TGCGCCAGCAGCCAAGACACAGCCCGCTCTGGAAACACCATATATTTT
CASSQDTARSGNTIYF
>TRBD1|TRBJ2-7|-|TRBV5-4
TGTGCCAGCAGCTTAGGTGGGACAGGGGCCTACGAGCAGTACTTC
CASSLGGTGAYEQYF
>-|TRBJ1-2|-|TRBV20-1
TGCAGTGCTAGAGAGAAGGTTTCCTACACCTTC
CSAREKVSYTF
>-|TRBJ2-6|-|TRBV2
TGTGCCAGCAGTTCCTCTGGGGCCAACGTCCTGACTTTC
CASSSSGANVLTF
>-|TRBJ1-2|-|TRBV6-5
TGTGCCAGCAGACAGGGAATTTATGGCTACACCTTC
CASRQGIYGYTF
>-|TRBJ2-2|-|TRBV19
TGTGCCAGTAGTAGGGCCGGGGCCCTGAACACCGGGGAGCTGTTTTTT
CASSRAGALNTGELFF
>-|TRBJ2-7|-|TRBV4-1
TGCGCCAGCAGCATCGACAGCGGGTTGTCCTACGAGCAGTACTTC
CASSIDSGLSYEQYF
>-|TRBJ1-1|-|TRBV5-5
TGTGCCAGCAGCTTGAGGACTGAAGCTTTCTTT
CASSLRTEAFF
>-|TRBJ1-5|-|TRBV6-1
TGTGCCAGCAAATGGACGGCGGATAGCAATCAGCCCCAGCATTTT
CASKWTADSNQPQHF
>TRBD2|TRBJ2-2|-|TRBV6-1
TGTGCCAGCCCCGGGGAGCGGGAGCACACCGGGGAGCTGTTTTTT
CASPGEREHTGELFF
>-|TRBJ1-2|-|TRBV7-2
TGTGCCAGCAGCTTCGGAGGAGGCTACACCTTC
CASSFGGGYTF
>-|TRBJ1-5|-|TRBV6-1
TGTGCCAGCAGTGAAAGGCGTCTACCCCAGCATTTT
CASSERRLPQHF
>TRBD2|TRBJ2-2|-|TRBV6-1
TGTGCCAGCAGTGCGATAGCGGGGGTAACCGGGGAGCTGTTTTTT
CASSAIAGVTGELFF
>TRBD1|TRBJ1-1|once|TRBV4-1
TGCGCCAGCAGCCAAGTCCCGGGACAGGGTGGAACTGAAGCTTTCTTT
CASSQVPGQGGTEAFF
>-|TRBJ1-1|-|TRBV30
TGTGCCTGGAGTCCAATACAGGGCCAGCCTGAAGCTTTCTTT
CAWSPIQGQPEAFF
>-|TRBJ2-3|-|TRBV29-1
TGCAGTGTTTCGGGCCAAGGTGGGATTGTGAATACGCAGTATTTT
CSVSGQGGIVNTQYF
>TRBD1|TRBJ1-2|-|TRBV30
TGTGCCTCCTACGGGACAGACTATGGCTACACCTTC
CASYGTDYGYTF
>-|TRBJ2-2|-|TRBV4-2
TGTGCCAGCAGCGAAGCCGGGGAGCTGTTTTTT
CASSEAGELFF
>TRBD2|TRBJ2-2|-|TRBV6-1
TGTGCCAGCAGTGAAGAGGGGCTACTAGCGGGGAACGGGGAGCTGTTTTTT
CASSEEGLLAGNGELFF
>TRBD1|TRBJ1-4|-|TRBV5-1
TGCGCCAGCAGCTCCGGGACAGGGGTAAATAATGAAAAACTGTTTTTT
CASSSGTGVNNEKLFF
>TRBD2|TRBJ2-1|-|TRBV5-1
TGCGCCAGCATCAAATCAGCGGGAGAGTCCTACAATGAGCAGTTCTTC
CASIKSAGESYNEQFF
>-|TRBJ1-2|-|TRBV7-2
TGTGCCAGCAGCTTAGAACCGGGGGCGAACTATGGCTACACCTTC
CASSLEPGANYGYTF
>-|TRBJ2-1|-|TRBV9
TGTGCCAGCAGCCCCATGGGAAGGAGCAACAATGAGCAGTTCTTC
CASSPMGRSNNEQFF
>-|TRBJ1-4|few|TRBV11-3
TGTGCCAGCAGCTTAGATCTAGTCTCAAGGATGTTTTTT
CASSLDLVSRMFF
>-|TRBJ2-7|-|TRBV18
TGTGCCAGCTCACACACCGGACGGGCTCAAGACTACGAGCAGTACTTC
CASSHTGRAQDYEQYF
>-|TRBJ2-2|-|TRBV5-1
TGCGCCAGCAGCTCACGGGGAACGAACACCGGGGAGCTGTTTTTT
CASSSRGTNTGELFF
>-|TRBJ1-5|-|TRBV7-9
TGTGCCAGCAGCTCAGACGGGGGGAGTCAGCCCCAGCATTTT
CASSSDGGSQPQHF
>-|TRBJ1-1|few|TRBV6-5
TGTGCCAGCAGTACCCACGGGGGGGCGAACACTGAAGCTTTCTTT
CASSTHGGANTEAFF
>-|TRBJ2-7|few|TRBV5-4
TGTGCCAGCAGTCCCGGGACCGAGTACGAGCAGTACTTC
CASSPGTEYEQYF
>TRBD1|TRBJ1-5|-|TRBV10-2
TGCGCCAGCAGTGAGACAGGGGGCTACGGTCAGCCCCAGCATTTT
CASSETGGYGQPQHF
>-|TRBJ2-3|-|TRBV5-8
TGTGCCAGCAGCTTTTATCGGTCAGATACGCAGTATTTT
CASSFYRSDTQYF
>-|TRBJ1-2|-|TRBV30
TGTGCCTGGAGCGGGGCGCCTAACTATGGCTACACCTTC
CAWSGAPNYGYTF
>-|TRBJ2-2|-|TRBV6-1
TGTGCCAGCAGTGAAGCGGCGGGGATCACCGGGGAGCTGTTTTTT
CASSEAAGITGELFF
>-|TRBJ1-2|-|TRBV25-1
TGTGCCAGCAGTGAAGTAGGGAAGGGGCCCTATGGCTACACCTTC
CASSEVGKGPYGYTF
>-|TRBJ2-2|-|TRBV9
TGTGCCAGCAGCGTAAGGGGTCAGGGGAACGGGGAGCTGTTTTTT
CASSVRGQGNGELFF
>TRBD2|TRBJ2-3|-|TRBV4-1
TGCGCCAGCAGCCAAGAAGCGGGAGGGCCTGCGGATACGCAGTATTTT
CASSQEAGGPADTQYF
>-|TRBJ1-4|-|TRBV19
TGTGCCAGTAGAATCGTAGGGGCTAATGAAAAACTGTTTTTT
CASRIVGANEKLFF
>-|TRBJ1-4|-|TRBV7-9
TGTGCCAGCAGCCAAAATGAAAAACTGTTTTTT
CASSQNEKLFF
>-|TRBJ2-2|-|TRBV18
TGTGCCAGCTCACTGGGTATGGCCGGGGAGCTGTTTTTT
CASSLGMAGELFF
>-|TRBJ2-3|-|TRBV5-1
TGCGCCAGCAGCCCCGAGAGGGTGGCAGATACGCAGTATTTT
CASSPERVADTQYF
>TRBD1|TRBJ1-5|-|TRBV6-5
TGTGCCAGCAGCGAGGACAGGGGTGGCAATCAGCCCCAGCATTTT
CASSEDRGGNQPQHF
>-|TRBJ2-7|-|TRBV6-6
TGTGCCAGCAGTGTAGGCGCAGGCCTTCCCTACGAGCAGTACTTC
CASSVGAGLPYEQYF
>-|TRBJ1-5|once|TRBV30
TGTGCCTGGAGTGCCGGGGGTTTCAATCAGCCCCAGCATTTT
CAWSAGGFNQPQHF
>TRBD2|TRBJ2-7|once|TRBV4-1
TGCGCCAGCAGCCAATGGGCGGGAGGGAACGAGCAGTACTTC
CASSQWAGGNEQYF